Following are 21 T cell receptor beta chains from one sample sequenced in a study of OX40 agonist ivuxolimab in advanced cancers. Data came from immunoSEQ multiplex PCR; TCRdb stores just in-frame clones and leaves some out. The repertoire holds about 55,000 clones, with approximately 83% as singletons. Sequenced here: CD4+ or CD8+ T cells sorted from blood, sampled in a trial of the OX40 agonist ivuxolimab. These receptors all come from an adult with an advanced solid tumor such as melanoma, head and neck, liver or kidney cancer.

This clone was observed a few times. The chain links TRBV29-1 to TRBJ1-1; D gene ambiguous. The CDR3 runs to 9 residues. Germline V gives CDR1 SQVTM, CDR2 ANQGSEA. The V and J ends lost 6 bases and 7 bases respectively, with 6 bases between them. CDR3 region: CSVPGEAFF. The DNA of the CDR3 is TGCAGCGTCCCCGGTGAAGCTTTCTTT. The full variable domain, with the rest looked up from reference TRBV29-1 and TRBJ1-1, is SAVISQKPSRDICQRGTSLTIQCQVDSQVTMMFWYRQQPGQSLTLIATANQGSEATYESGFVIDKFPISRPNLTFSTLTVSNMSPEDSSIYLCSVPGEAFFGQGTRLTVV.

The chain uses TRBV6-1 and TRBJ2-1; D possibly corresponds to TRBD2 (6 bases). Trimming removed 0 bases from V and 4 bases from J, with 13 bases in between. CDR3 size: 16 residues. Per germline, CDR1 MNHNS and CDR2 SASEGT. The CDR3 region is CASSEASGDLYNEQFF. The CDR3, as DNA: TGTGCCAGCAGTGAAGCGTCGGGAGACCTATACAATGAGCAGTTCTTC.

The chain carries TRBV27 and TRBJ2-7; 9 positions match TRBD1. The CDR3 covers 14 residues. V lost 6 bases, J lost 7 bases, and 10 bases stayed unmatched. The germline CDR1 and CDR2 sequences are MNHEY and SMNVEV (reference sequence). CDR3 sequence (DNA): TGTGCCAGCAGAAGGGACAGGGACGATGGGGAGCAGTACTTC. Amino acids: CASRRDRDDGEQYF.

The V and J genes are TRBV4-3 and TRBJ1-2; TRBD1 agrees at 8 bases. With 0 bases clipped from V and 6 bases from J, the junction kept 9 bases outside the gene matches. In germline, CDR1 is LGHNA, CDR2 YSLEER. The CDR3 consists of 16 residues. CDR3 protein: CASSQEGSGQVHGYTF. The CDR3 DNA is TGCGCCAGCAGCCAAGAAGGTTCGGGACAGGTCCATGGCTACACCTTC.

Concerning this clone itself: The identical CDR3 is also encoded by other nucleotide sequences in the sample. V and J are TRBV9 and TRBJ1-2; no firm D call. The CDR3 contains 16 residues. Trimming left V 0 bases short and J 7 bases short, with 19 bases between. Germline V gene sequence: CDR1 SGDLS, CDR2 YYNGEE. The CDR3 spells CASSVVPSGPQSGYTF. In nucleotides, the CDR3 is TGTGCCAGCAGCGTAGTTCCCTCTGGACCACAGAGTGGCTACACCTTC.

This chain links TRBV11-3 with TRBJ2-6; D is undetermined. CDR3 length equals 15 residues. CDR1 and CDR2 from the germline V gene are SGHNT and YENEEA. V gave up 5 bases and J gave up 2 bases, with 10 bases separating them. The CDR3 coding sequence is TGTGCCAGCAGCGTGGGTAGGACTGGGGCCAACGTCCTGACTTTC. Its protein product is CASSVGRTGANVLTF.

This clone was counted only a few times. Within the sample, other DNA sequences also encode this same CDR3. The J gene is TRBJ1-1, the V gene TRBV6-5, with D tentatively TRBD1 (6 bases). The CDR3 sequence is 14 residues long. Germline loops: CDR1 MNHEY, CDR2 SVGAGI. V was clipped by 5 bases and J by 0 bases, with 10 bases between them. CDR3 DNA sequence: TGTGCCAGCAGTGAGGGACACCTGAACACTGAAGCTTTCTTT. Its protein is CASSEGHLNTEAFF.

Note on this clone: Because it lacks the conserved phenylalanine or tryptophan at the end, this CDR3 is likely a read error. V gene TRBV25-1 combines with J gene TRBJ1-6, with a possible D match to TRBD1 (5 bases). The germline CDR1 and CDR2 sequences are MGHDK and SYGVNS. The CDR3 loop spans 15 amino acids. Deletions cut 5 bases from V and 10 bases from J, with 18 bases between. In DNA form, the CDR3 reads TGTGCCAGCAGTCAAGGGGCTCTACGGGGCTCACCCCTCCACCTT. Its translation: CASSQGALRGSPLHL.

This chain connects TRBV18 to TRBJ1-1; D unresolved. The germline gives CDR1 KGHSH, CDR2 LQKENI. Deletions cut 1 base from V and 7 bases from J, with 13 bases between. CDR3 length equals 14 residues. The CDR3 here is CASSPRPESGEAFF. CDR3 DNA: TGTGCCAGCTCACCACGACCCGAATCGGGTGAAGCTTTCTTT. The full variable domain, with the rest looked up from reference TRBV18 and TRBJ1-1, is NAGVMQNPRHLVRRRGQEARLRCSPMKGHSHVYWYRQLPEEGLKFMVYLQKENIIDESGMPKERFSAEFPKEGPSILRIQQVVRGDSAAYFCASSPRPESGEAFFGQGTRLTVV.

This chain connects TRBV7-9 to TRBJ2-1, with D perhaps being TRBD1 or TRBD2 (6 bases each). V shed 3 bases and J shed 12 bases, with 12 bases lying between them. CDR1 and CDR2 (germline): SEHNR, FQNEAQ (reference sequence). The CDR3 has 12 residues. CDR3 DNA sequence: TGTGCCAGCAGCTTTCAAGGGGGGTGGCAGTTCTTC. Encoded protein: CASSFQGGWQFF. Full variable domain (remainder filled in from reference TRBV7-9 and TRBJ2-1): DTGVSQNPRHKITKRGQNVTFRCDPISEHNRLYWYRQTLGQGPEFLTYFQNEAQLEKSRLLSDRFSAERPKGSFSTLEIQRTEQGDSAMYLCASSFQGGWQFFGPGTRLTVL.

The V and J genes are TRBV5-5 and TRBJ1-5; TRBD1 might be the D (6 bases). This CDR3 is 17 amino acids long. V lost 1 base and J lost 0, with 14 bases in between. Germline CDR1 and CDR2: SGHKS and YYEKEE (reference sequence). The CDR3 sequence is CASSLSSQGYSNQPQHF. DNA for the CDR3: TGTGCCAGCAGCTTGTCTTCACAGGGTTATAGCAATCAGCCCCAGCATTTT.

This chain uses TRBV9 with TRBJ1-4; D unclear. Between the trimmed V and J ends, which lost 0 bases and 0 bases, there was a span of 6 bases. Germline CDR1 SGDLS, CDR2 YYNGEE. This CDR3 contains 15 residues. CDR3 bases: TGTGCCAGCAGCGTAGAGTCGACAACTAATGAAAAACTGTTTTTT. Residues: CASSVESTTNEKLFF. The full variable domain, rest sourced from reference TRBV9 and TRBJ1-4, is DSGVTQTPKHLITATGQRVTLRCSPRSGDLSVYWYQQSLDQGLQFLIQYYNGEERAKGNILERFSAQQFPDLHSELNLSSLELGDSALYFCASSVESTTNEKLFFGSGTQLSVL.

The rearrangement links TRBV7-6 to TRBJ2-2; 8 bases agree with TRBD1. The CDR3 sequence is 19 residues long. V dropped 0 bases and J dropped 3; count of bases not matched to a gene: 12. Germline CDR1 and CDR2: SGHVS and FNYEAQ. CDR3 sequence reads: CASSLAHWTGQSDTGELFF. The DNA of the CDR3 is TGTGCCAGCAGCTTAGCCCACTGGACAGGGCAGTCTGACACCGGGGAGCTGTTTTTT.

CDR3 residues: CASSLQTAYEQYF. The DNA for the CDR3 is TGTGCCAGCAGCTTACAAACGGCCTACGAGCAGTACTTC. The chain uses TRBV7-2 and TRBJ2-7; D not certain. With 2 bases removed from V and 2 bases from J, the gap between germline ends came to 7 bases. Germline V gene sequence: CDR1 SGHTA, CDR2 FQGNSA. This CDR3 contains 13 residues.

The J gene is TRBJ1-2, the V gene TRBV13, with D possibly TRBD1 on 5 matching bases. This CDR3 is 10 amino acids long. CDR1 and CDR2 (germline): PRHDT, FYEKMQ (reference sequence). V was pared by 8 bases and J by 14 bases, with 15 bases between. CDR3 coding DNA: TGTGCCAGCGCAGGGAGCCTATTAACCTTC. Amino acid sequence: CASAGSLLTF.

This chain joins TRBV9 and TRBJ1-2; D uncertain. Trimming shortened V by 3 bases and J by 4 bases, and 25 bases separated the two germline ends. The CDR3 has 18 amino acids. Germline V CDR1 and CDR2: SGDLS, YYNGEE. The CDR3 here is CASSASYDDGLAGYGYTF. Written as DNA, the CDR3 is TGTGCCAGCAGCGCGTCTTACGACGACGGGTTAGCGGGCTATGGCTACACCTTC. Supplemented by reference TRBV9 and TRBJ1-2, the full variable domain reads DSGVTQTPKHLITATGQRVTLRCSPRSGDLSVYWYQQSLDQGLQFLIQYYNGEERAKGNILERFSAQQFPDLHSELNLSSLELGDSALYFCASSASYDDGLAGYGYTFGSGTRLTVV.

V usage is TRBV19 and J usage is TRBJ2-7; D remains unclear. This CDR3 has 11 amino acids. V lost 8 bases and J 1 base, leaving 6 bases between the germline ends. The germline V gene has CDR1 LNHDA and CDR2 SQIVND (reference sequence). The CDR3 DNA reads TGTGCCAGTTTCGATTCCTACGAGCAGTACTTC. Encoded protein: CASFDSYEQYF.

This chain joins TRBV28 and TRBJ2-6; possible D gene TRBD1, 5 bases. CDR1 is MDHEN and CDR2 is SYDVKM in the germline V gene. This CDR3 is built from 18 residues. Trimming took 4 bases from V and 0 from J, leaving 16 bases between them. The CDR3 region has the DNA TGTGCCAGCAGTTCGGACATTCTCATAAGCTCTGGGGCCAACGTCCTGACTTTC. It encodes CASSSDILISSGANVLTF.

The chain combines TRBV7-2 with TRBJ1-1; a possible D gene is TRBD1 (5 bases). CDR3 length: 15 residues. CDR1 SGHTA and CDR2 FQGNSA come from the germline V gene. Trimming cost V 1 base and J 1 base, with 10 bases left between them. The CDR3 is CASSLGQGGNTEAFF. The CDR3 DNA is TGTGCCAGCAGCTTAGGCCAGGGAGGGAACACTGAAGCTTTCTTT.

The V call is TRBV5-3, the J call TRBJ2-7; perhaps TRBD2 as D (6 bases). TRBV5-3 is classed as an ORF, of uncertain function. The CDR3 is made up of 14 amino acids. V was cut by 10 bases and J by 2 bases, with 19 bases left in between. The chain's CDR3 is CAGLWRAKPYEQYF. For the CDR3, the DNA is TGTGCCGGTCTATGGAGGGCGAAACCCTACGAGCAGTACTTC.

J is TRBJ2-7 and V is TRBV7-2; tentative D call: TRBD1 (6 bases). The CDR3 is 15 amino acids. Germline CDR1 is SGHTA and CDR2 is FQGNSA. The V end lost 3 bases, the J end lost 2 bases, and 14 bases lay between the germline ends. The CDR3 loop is CASSFLLDSPYEQYF. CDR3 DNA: TGTGCCAGCAGCTTTCTCCTGGACAGTCCCTACGAGCAGTACTTC. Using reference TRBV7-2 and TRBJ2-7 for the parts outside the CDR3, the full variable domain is GAGVSQSPSNKVTEKGKDVELRCDPISGHTALYWYRQSLGQGLEFLIYFQGNSAPDKSGLPSDRFSAERTGGSVSTLTIQRTQQEDSAVYLCASSFLLDSPYEQYFGPGTRLTVT.